This passage covers 2 T cell receptor beta chains from one sample sequenced in a study of cytomegalovirus exposure and HLA in healthy donors. Data came from immunoSEQ multiplex PCR; TCRdb stores just in-frame clones and leaves some out. The repertoire includes around 61,000 clones, around 94% of them detected once, and about 1% sits in the top ten. Specimen: PBMCs. The receptor source for this set is a man aged 18 to 29 in good health and CMV-seronegative.

On this clone itself: Germline is not matched at one junction end, which may reflect a read error. This chain joins TRBV7-3 and TRBJ2-5; 12 positions agree with TRBD2. This CDR3 has 15 amino acids. From germline, CDR1 is SGHTA and CDR2 FQGTGA. In DNA, the CDR3 is TGTGTCAGCAGCCCGGGACTAGCGGGTCAAGAGACCCAGTACTTC. Translating it yields CVSSPGLAGQETQYF.

The rearrangement joins TRBV27 to TRBJ1-5; tentatively, D is TRBD1 (5 bases). Germline CDR1 MNHEY, CDR2 SMNVEV (reference sequence). Trimming shortened V by 4 bases and J by 6 bases, and 10 bases separated the two germline ends. This CDR3 has 13 amino acids. CDR3 loop: CASSSLGGQPQHF. The CDR3 DNA is TGTGCCAGCAGTTCCCTGGGGGGTCAGCCCCAGCATTTT.